Listed below are T cell receptor beta chains from one sample, sequenced in a study of blood T cell repertoires in COVID-19. The repertoire was sequenced with immunoSEQ multiplex PCR; TCRdb's copy has only in-frame clones and lacks some. The data show about 280,000 clones, just under 90% seen once. The sample was PBMCs or T cells enriched from blood (not recorded which). Receptors originate from a woman aged 55-69 years who had recovered from COVID-19. Both conserved end residues are part of each CDR3. The D gene is left open where the match is weak. Rows may omit the clone size; those that give it use once, few, many or a size class.

D gene: TRBD2; J gene: TRBJ2-1; clone size: NA; V gene: TRBV29-1; CDR3 protein: CSVRTGGLAGLEQFF; CDR3 DNA: TGCAGCGTTCGGACAGGAGGACTAGCGGGACTAGAGCAGTTCTTC
D gene: TRBD1; J gene: TRBJ2-2; clone size: NA; V gene: TRBV7-9; CDR3 protein: CASSPRGQGSNTGELFF; CDR3 DNA: TGTGCCAGCAGCCCCCGAGGACAGGGTTCCAACACCGGGGAGCTGTTTTTT
D gene: NA; J gene: TRBJ2-7; clone size: NA; V gene: TRBV6-6; CDR3 protein: CASSWGVQTYEQYF; CDR3 DNA: TGTGCCAGCAGTTGGGGGGTCCAGACCTACGAGCAGTACTTC
D gene: NA; J gene: TRBJ2-3; clone size: once; V gene: TRBV5-1; CDR3 protein: CASSPPGATDTQYF; CDR3 DNA: TGCGCCAGCAGCCCCCCGGGAGCCACAGATACGCAGTATTTT
D gene: TRBD1; J gene: TRBJ1-5; clone size: once; V gene: TRBV19; CDR3 protein: CASRDRGLGSNQPQHF; CDR3 DNA: TGTGCCAGTAGGGACAGGGGGCTGGGGAGCAATCAGCCCCAGCATTTT
D gene: NA; J gene: TRBJ1-1; clone size: NA; V gene: TRBV9; CDR3 protein: CASSGSTANTEAFF; CDR3 DNA: TGTGCCAGCAGCGGATCGACAGCGAACACTGAAGCTTTCTTT
D gene: NA; J gene: TRBJ1-6; clone size: NA; V gene: TRBV19; CDR3 protein: CASKQTTGSSNSPLHF; CDR3 DNA: TGTGCCAGTAAACAAACCACGGGGAGTTCTAATTCACCCCTCCACTTT
D gene: NA; J gene: TRBJ2-2; clone size: NA; V gene: TRBV6-2/TRBV6-3; CDR3 protein: CASSYRAGGELFF; CDR3 DNA: TGTGCCAGCAGTTACCGGGCGGGGGGGGAGCTGTTTTTT
D gene: NA; J gene: TRBJ2-3; clone size: once; V gene: TRBV9; CDR3 protein: CASSVAPADTDTQYF; CDR3 DNA: TGTGCCAGCAGCGTAGCTCCCGCGGACACAGATACGCAGTATTTT
D gene: NA; J gene: TRBJ1-5; clone size: once; V gene: TRBV16; CDR3 protein: CASSPSREFGQPQHF; CDR3 DNA: TGTGCCAGCAGCCCATCGCGGGAATTCGGTCAGCCCCAGCATTTT
D gene: NA; J gene: TRBJ1-2; clone size: NA; V gene: TRBV18; CDR3 protein: CASSPSGGDGYTF; CDR3 DNA: TGTGCCAGCTCACCGAGTGGGGGCGATGGCTACACCTTC
D gene: NA; J gene: TRBJ2-1; clone size: NA; V gene: TRBV29-1; CDR3 protein: CSTLGLNYNEQFF; CDR3 DNA: TGCAGTACACTAGGACTAAACTACAATGAGCAGTTCTTC
D gene: TRBD2; J gene: TRBJ2-2; clone size: NA; V gene: TRBV9; CDR3 protein: CASSPHSGGLGTGELFF; CDR3 DNA: TGTGCCAGCAGCCCCCATTCGGGGGGGCTCGGGACCGGGGAGCTGTTTTTT
D gene: NA; J gene: TRBJ2-3; clone size: NA; V gene: TRBV5-1; CDR3 protein: CASSLVTASTDTQYF; CDR3 DNA: TGCGCCAGCAGCTTGGTGACTGCTAGCACAGATACGCAGTATTTT
D gene: TRBD2; J gene: TRBJ2-1; clone size: NA; V gene: TRBV9; CDR3 protein: CASSSPLAPTSGTHNEQFF; CDR3 DNA: TGTGCCAGCAGCTCACCACTAGCCCCAACTAGCGGGACACACAATGAGCAGTTCTTC
D gene: NA; J gene: TRBJ2-7; clone size: NA; V gene: TRBV5-4; CDR3 protein: CASSLVSSSYEQYF; CDR3 DNA: TGTGCCAGCAGCTTGGTTTCTAGCTCCTACGAGCAGTACTTC
D gene: NA; J gene: TRBJ2-1; clone size: NA; V gene: TRBV28; CDR3 protein: CASSSLEAVRYNEQFF; CDR3 DNA: TGTGCCAGCAGTAGTTTGGAGGCTGTGCGGTACAATGAGCAGTTCTTC
D gene: TRBD1; J gene: TRBJ1-5; clone size: NA; V gene: TRBV5-1; CDR3 protein: CASSEQGANNQPQHF; CDR3 DNA: TGCGCCAGCAGCGAGCAGGGGGCTAACAATCAGCCCCAGCATTTT
D gene: TRBD2; J gene: TRBJ2-7; clone size: NA; V gene: TRBV6-5; CDR3 protein: CASSFGLEGSYEQYF; CDR3 DNA: TGTGCCAGCAGTTTCGGACTAGAGGGCTCCTACGAGCAGTACTTC
D gene: TRBD2; J gene: TRBJ2-2; clone size: NA; V gene: TRBV6-5; CDR3 protein: CASRNGGTGELFF; CDR3 DNA: TGTGCCAGCAGAAACGGGGGGACCGGGGAGCTGTTTTTT
D gene: NA; J gene: TRBJ2-2; clone size: NA; V gene: TRBV9; CDR3 protein: CASSPRWGRNTGELFF; CDR3 DNA: TGTGCCAGCAGCCCTAGATGGGGGCGGAACACCGGGGAGCTGTTTTTT
D gene: NA; J gene: TRBJ1-1; clone size: few; V gene: TRBV14; CDR3 protein: CASSLQGTNTEAFF; CDR3 DNA: TGTGCCAGCAGCCTGCAGGGGACGAACACTGAAGCTTTCTTT
D gene: NA; J gene: TRBJ2-7; clone size: NA; V gene: TRBV18; CDR3 protein: CASSPDSWTYEQYF; CDR3 DNA: TGTGCCAGCTCCCCCGACAGTTGGACCTACGAGCAGTACTTC
D gene: NA; J gene: TRBJ1-6; clone size: NA; V gene: TRBV10-2; CDR3 protein: CASSEGPGDSPLHF; CDR3 DNA: TGCGCCAGCAGTGAGGGGCCGGGGGATTCACCCCTCCACTTT
D gene: NA; J gene: TRBJ1-2; clone size: NA; V gene: TRBV7-9; CDR3 protein: CASSLGRPGFTF; CDR3 DNA: TGTGCCAGCAGCTTAGGACGGCCGGGTTTCACCTTC
D gene: TRBD2; J gene: TRBJ2-3; clone size: NA; V gene: TRBV3-1/TRBV3-2; CDR3 protein: CASSLTSGLGDTQYF; CDR3 DNA: TGTGCCAGCAGTCTAACTAGCGGGCTGGGGGATACGCAGTATTTT
D gene: NA; J gene: TRBJ2-1; clone size: NA; V gene: TRBV5-1; CDR3 protein: CASSLEFSENEQFF; CDR3 DNA: TGCGCCAGCAGCTTAGAGTTTAGTGAAAATGAGCAGTTCTTC
D gene: TRBD1; J gene: TRBJ2-7; clone size: NA; V gene: TRBV10-3; CDR3 protein: CAISAIPGTGGHEQYF; CDR3 DNA: TGTGCCATCAGTGCAATTCCCGGGACAGGAGGCCACGAGCAGTACTTC
D gene: NA; J gene: TRBJ1-2; clone size: NA; V gene: TRBV7-9; CDR3 protein: CASSRTENYGYTF; CDR3 DNA: TGTGCCAGCAGTCGGACAGAGAACTATGGCTACACCTTC
D gene: TRBD1; J gene: TRBJ1-2; clone size: NA; V gene: TRBV6-5; CDR3 protein: CASSRGDRAGYTF; CDR3 DNA: TGTGCCAGCAGCCGCGGGGACAGGGCCGGCTACACCTTC
D gene: NA; J gene: TRBJ1-5; clone size: NA; V gene: TRBV19; CDR3 protein: CASSSRQISQPQHF; CDR3 DNA: TGTGCCAGTAGTTCGCGGCAGATTAGCCAGCCCCAGCATTTT
D gene: NA; J gene: TRBJ1-1; clone size: NA; V gene: TRBV4-1; CDR3 protein: CASSPEDRNTEAFF; CDR3 DNA: TGCGCCAGCAGCCCCGAGGACAGGAACACTGAAGCTTTCTTT
D gene: NA; J gene: TRBJ2-7; clone size: NA; V gene: TRBV12-3/TRBV12-4; CDR3 protein: CASSFYRASEQYF; CDR3 DNA: TGTGCCAGCAGTTTTTACAGGGCGAGCGAGCAGTACTTC
D gene: TRBD1; J gene: TRBJ1-1; clone size: NA; V gene: TRBV4-1; CDR3 protein: CASSQRQGNTEAFF; CDR3 DNA: TGCGCCAGCAGCCAGAGACAGGGTAACACTGAAGCTTTCTTT
D gene: TRBD1; J gene: TRBJ1-1; clone size: NA; V gene: TRBV5-1; CDR3 protein: CASRTGTGMAEAFF; CDR3 DNA: TGCGCCAGCAGGACCGGGACAGGGATGGCTGAAGCTTTCTTT
D gene: NA; J gene: TRBJ2-7; clone size: NA; V gene: TRBV5-4; CDR3 protein: CASTTDGGGRSYEQYF; CDR3 DNA: TGTGCCAGCACCACCGATGGGGGGGGCCGCTCCTACGAGCAGTACTTC
D gene: NA; J gene: TRBJ2-7; clone size: NA; V gene: TRBV7-2; CDR3 protein: CASSSSTSTDEQYF; CDR3 DNA: TGTGCCAGCAGCTCATCGACTAGTACGGACGAGCAGTACTTC
D gene: NA; J gene: TRBJ1-4; clone size: NA; V gene: TRBV19; CDR3 protein: CASSIWLWSEKLFF; CDR3 DNA: TGTGCCAGTAGTATTTGGCTCTGGAGTGAAAAACTGTTTTTT
D gene: NA; J gene: TRBJ1-6; clone size: NA; V gene: TRBV6-1; CDR3 protein: CASSEGGSYTPNSPLHF; CDR3 DNA: TGTGCCAGCAGTGAAGGCGGATCCTATACCCCTAATTCACCCCTCCACTTT
D gene: TRBD1; J gene: TRBJ1-1; clone size: NA; V gene: TRBV5-7; CDR3 protein: CASSYGQVNTEAFF; CDR3 DNA: TGTGCCAGCAGCTATGGACAGGTGAACACTGAAGCTTTCTTT
D gene: TRBD2; J gene: TRBJ2-1; clone size: NA; V gene: TRBV24-1; CDR3 protein: CATSDLRTSGDNEQFF; CDR3 DNA: TGTGCCACCAGTGATTTAAGGACTAGCGGGGACAATGAGCAGTTCTTC
D gene: NA; J gene: TRBJ2-5; clone size: NA; V gene: TRBV11-3; CDR3 protein: CASSLPRRETQYF; CDR3 DNA: TGTGCCAGCAGCCTCCCTAGAAGGGAGACCCAGTACTTC
D gene: TRBD2; J gene: TRBJ2-1; clone size: NA; V gene: TRBV7-3; CDR3 protein: CASSSRGVYNEQFF; CDR3 DNA: TGTGCCAGCAGCTCCCGGGGGGTCTACAATGAGCAGTTCTTC
D gene: TRBD1; J gene: TRBJ2-7; clone size: NA; V gene: TRBV10-2; CDR3 protein: CASSSSGQLYEQYF; CDR3 DNA: TGCGCCAGCAGCTCCTCGGGACAGCTCTACGAGCAGTACTTC
D gene: TRBD1; J gene: TRBJ1-1; clone size: NA; V gene: TRBV2; CDR3 protein: CASSASGGTEAFF; CDR3 DNA: TGTGCCAGCAGTGCCTCAGGGGGAACTGAAGCTTTCTTT
D gene: TRBD1; J gene: TRBJ1-1; clone size: NA; V gene: TRBV18; CDR3 protein: CASSPPMGQMNTEAFF; CDR3 DNA: TGTGCCAGCTCACCACCGATGGGACAGATGAACACTGAAGCTTTCTTT
D gene: TRBD1; J gene: TRBJ2-7; clone size: few; V gene: TRBV6-5; CDR3 protein: CASKLTGTASYEQYF; CDR3 DNA: TGTGCCAGCAAACTTACCGGGACAGCTTCCTACGAGCAGTACTTC
D gene: TRBD2; J gene: TRBJ2-1; clone size: NA; V gene: TRBV6-5; CDR3 protein: CASTGGYSYNEQFF; CDR3 DNA: TGTGCCAGCACGGGGGGATATTCCTACAATGAGCAGTTCTTC
D gene: NA; J gene: TRBJ2-7; clone size: NA; V gene: TRBV20-1; CDR3 protein: CSASPLYEQYF; CDR3 DNA: TGCAGTGCTAGTCCCCTCTACGAGCAGTACTTC
D gene: NA; J gene: TRBJ1-6; clone size: NA; V gene: TRBV3-1/TRBV3-2; CDR3 protein: CASSQPGFGSPLHF; CDR3 DNA: TGTGCCAGCAGCCAACCAGGGTTTGGTTCACCCCTCCACTTT
D gene: NA; J gene: TRBJ1-6; clone size: NA; V gene: TRBV18; CDR3 protein: CASSPPNSPNSPLHF; CDR3 DNA: TGTGCCAGCTCACCCCCCAACAGCCCGAATTCACCCCTCCACTTT
D gene: TRBD1; J gene: TRBJ2-3; clone size: NA; V gene: TRBV10-3; CDR3 protein: CAISRAVPLSKQGANTDTQYF; CDR3 DNA: TGTGCCATCAGCCGTGCGGTACCCCTTTCTAAACAGGGGGCAAACACAGATACGCAGTATTTT